This note documents a single TCR beta chain sequence. The method was immunoSEQ multiplex PCR; TCRdb's version includes in-frame clones alone and lacks a portion of them. Of about 53,000 clones listed, about nine tenths are singletons. The data belong to a study of chemoradiotherapy in HPV16-positive cancers. This receptor was obtained from a human donor with HPV-associated anogenital cancer. The specimen comprised blood, sampled from a patient who underwent chemoradiotherapy.

The CDR3 loop reads CASSLSGAGGYTF. In DNA form, the CDR3 reads TGTGCCAGCAGTTTGTCGGGGGCGGGTGGCTACACCTTC. This chain connects TRBV6-5 to TRBJ1-2, with D maybe TRBD1 (6 bases). The length of the CDR3 is 13 residues. Trimming shortened V by 4 bases and J by 7 bases, and 13 bases separated the two germline ends. CDR1 is MNHEY, CDR2 SVGAGI, per germline.